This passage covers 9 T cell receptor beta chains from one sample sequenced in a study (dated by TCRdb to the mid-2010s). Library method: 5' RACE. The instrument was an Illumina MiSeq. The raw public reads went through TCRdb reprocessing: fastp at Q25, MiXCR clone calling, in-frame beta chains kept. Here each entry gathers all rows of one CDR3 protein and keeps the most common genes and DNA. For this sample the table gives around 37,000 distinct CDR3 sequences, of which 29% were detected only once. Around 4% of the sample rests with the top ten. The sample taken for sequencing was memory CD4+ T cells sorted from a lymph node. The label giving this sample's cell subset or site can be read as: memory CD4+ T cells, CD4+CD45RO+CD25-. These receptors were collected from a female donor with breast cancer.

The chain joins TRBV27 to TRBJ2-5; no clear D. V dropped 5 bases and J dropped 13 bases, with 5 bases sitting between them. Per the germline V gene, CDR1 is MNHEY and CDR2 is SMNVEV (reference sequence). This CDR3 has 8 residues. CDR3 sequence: CASSQRYF. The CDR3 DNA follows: TGTGCCAGCAGTCAGCGGTACTTC.

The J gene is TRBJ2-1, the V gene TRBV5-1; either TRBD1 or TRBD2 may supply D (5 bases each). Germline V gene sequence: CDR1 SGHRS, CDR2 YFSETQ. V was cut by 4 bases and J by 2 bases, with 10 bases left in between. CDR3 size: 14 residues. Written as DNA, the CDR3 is TGCGCCAGCAGCGCAGGGACCACCTACAATGAGCAGTTCTTC. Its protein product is CASSAGTTYNEQFF.

CDR3 sequence (DNA): TGTGCCAGCACCCGAGGGGGTTCTGCAACTAATGAAAAACTGTTTTTT. As protein: CASTRGGSATNEKLFF. This chain connects TRBV7-2 to TRBJ1-4; a weak D match, TRBD1 (6 bases). Trimming cost V 7 bases and J 0 bases, with 15 bases left between them. CDR1 SGHTA and CDR2 FQGNSA come from the germline V gene. The CDR3 has 16 residues.

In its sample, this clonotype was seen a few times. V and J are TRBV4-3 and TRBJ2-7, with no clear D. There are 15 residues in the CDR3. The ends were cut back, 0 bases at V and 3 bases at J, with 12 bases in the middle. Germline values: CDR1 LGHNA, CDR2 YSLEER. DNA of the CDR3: TGCGCCAGCAGCCAAGATGATGGCAGTGGCTACGAGCAGTACTTC. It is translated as CASSQDDGSGYEQYF.

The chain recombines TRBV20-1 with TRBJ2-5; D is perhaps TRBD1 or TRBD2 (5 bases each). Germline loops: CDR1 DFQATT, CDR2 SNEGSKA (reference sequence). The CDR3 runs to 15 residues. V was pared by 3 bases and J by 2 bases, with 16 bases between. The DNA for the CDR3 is TGCAGTGCTAGTCAGGGAGCGGCCCCACAAGAGACCCAGTACTTC. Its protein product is CSASQGAAPQETQYF.

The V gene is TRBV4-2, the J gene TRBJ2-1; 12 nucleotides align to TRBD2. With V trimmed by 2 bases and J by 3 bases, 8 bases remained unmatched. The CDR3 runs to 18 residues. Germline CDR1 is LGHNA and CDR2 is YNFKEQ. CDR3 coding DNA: TGTGCCAGCAGCCAATATCTAGCGGGAGGGAACGACTACAATGAGCAGTTCTTC. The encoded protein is CASSQYLAGGNDYNEQFF.

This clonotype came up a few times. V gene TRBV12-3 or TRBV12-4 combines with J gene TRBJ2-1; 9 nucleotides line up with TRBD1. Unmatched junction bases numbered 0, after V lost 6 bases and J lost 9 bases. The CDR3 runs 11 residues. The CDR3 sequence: CASRDRGEQFF. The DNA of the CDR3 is TGTGCCAGCAGGGACAGGGGTGAGCAGTTCTTC.

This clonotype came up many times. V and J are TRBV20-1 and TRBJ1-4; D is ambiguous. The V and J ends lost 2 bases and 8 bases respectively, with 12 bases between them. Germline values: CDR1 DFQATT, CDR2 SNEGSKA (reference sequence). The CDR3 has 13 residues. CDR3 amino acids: CSARSGSGEKLFF. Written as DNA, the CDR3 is TGCAGTGCTAGATCGGGGTCCGGCGAAAAACTGTTTTTT.

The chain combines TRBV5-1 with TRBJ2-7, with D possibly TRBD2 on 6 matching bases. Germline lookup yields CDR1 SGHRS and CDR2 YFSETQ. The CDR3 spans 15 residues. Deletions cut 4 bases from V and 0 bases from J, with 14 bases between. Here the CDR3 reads CASSRLRESSYEQYF. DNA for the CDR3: TGCGCCAGCAGCCGTCTCCGGGAGAGCTCCTACGAGCAGTACTTC.